The sequence of this TCR beta chain was determined in a study of shared clonotypes between healthy human individuals. Findings and limits, study-wide: Naive subsets, compared against memory subsets, generally had larger estimated richness values.

Germline V gene lookup returns CDR1 SGHDT and CDR2 YYEEEE. V lost 5 bases and J 5 bases, leaving 16 bases between the germline ends. The CDR3 totals 14 residues. Comments on this clone: The antigen remains unidentified.

The assay used deep level. For every subset, genomic DNA was evenly distributed across several immunoSEQ plates. Around 220 ng DNA, around 30,000 T cell genomes, went into each sorted-subset replicate PCR. Data came from immunoSEQ multiplex PCR; TCRdb stores just in-frame clones and leaves some out. Altogether millions of clones are present, 85% to 95% being singletons, with the ten largest covering under 0.15%. Sequencing was carried out using naive CD4+ T cells sorted from blood. As to subset: CD45RA+ positively selected. The TCR originated in a man between 18 and 29 years old in good health. The V call is TRBV5-6, the J call TRBJ1-2; D gene uncertain. The DNA of the CDR3 is TGTGCCAGCAGGAGGACCGGAATAACGTATGGCTACACCTTC. As protein: CASRRTGITYGYTF.